The 30 T cell receptor beta chains in this list originate from one sample, sequenced in a study of blood T cell repertoires in COVID-19. Produced via immunoSEQ multiplex PCR; TCRdb's table is partial and in-frame only. The table has about 130,000 clones, about four fifths seen once. The sample consisted of peripheral blood. These receptors were obtained from a man between 35 and 55 years old with active or convalescent COVID-19.

This chain uses TRBV25-1 with TRBJ2-5; 8 bases agree with TRBD1. The CDR3 loop spans 15 amino acids. Germline lookup yields CDR1 MGHDK and CDR2 SYGVNS. With 5 bases clipped from V and 1 base from J, the junction kept 6 bases outside the gene matches. The CDR3 DNA reads TGTGCCAGCAGTCCGGGACAGGAGTCCCAAGAGACCCAGTACTTC. As protein: CASSPGQESQETQYF.

This rearrangement joins TRBV4-1 to TRBJ1-2, with D tentatively TRBD1 (5 bases). The CDR3 covers 17 residues. The V and J ends lost 0 bases and 7 bases respectively, with 21 bases between them. CDR1 and CDR2 (germline): MGHRA, YSYEKL. The CDR3 loop is CASSQEAYRDLRGGYTF. The DNA of the CDR3 is TGCGCCAGCAGCCAAGAAGCATATAGGGACCTGCGGGGTGGCTACACCTTC.

The chain recombines TRBV19 with TRBJ1-5; D may be TRBD1 (5 bases). The CDR3 has 15 amino acids. CDR1 is LNHDA and CDR2 is SQIVND in the germline V gene (reference sequence). V dropped 9 bases and J dropped 0 bases, with 15 bases sitting between them. CDR3 loop: CASTTKGISNQPQHF. The CDR3 DNA follows: TGTGCCAGCACAACCAAGGGGATTAGCAATCAGCCCCAGCATTTT.

This clone was seen once. The chain joins TRBV10-3 to TRBJ1-2, with TRBD1 matching over 9 bases. The germline V gene has CDR1 ENHRY and CDR2 SYGVKD. The CDR3 contains 15 residues. Losses at the gene ends were 2 bases for V and 6 bases for J; bases not matched to a gene: 7. Here the CDR3 reads CAISETGGIINGYTF. Written as DNA, the CDR3 is TGTGCCATCAGTGAGACAGGGGGCATCATCAATGGCTACACCTTC.

V usage is TRBV20-1 and J usage is TRBJ2-2; 10 nucleotides line up with TRBD2. Per the germline V gene, CDR1 is DFQATT and CDR2 is SNEGSKA (reference sequence). This CDR3 spans 14 amino acids. The J segment lost 6 bases and the V segment lost 5 bases, leaving 6 bases of the junction unmatched. Here the CDR3 DNA reads TGCAGTGCTCGTGGTCTAGCGGGGGCCGGGGAGCTGTTTTTT. Amino acid sequence: CSARGLAGAGELFF.

J is TRBJ1-3 and V is TRBV3-1 (or the pseudogene TRBV3-2); a weak D match, TRBD1 (5 bases). The V end lost 4 bases, the J end lost 5 bases, and 9 bases lay between the germline ends. Germline V gene lookup returns CDR1 LGHDT and CDR2 YNNKEL (reference sequence). The CDR3 length is 13 residues. The CDR3 DNA reads as TGTGCCAGCAGCCCCGGGACTAGAAACACCATATATTTT. This encodes CASSPGTRNTIYF.

The V and J genes are TRBV19 and TRBJ1-4; D unresolved. The CDR3 runs to 13 residues. Germline values: CDR1 LNHDA, CDR2 SQIVND (reference sequence). Trimming left V 7 bases short and J 6 bases short, with 12 bases between. The CDR3 nucleotides are TGTGCCAGTACTTTTCGGGGTGATGAAAAACTGTTTTTT. It specifies CASTFRGDEKLFF.

The chain joins TRBV2 to TRBJ1-1; D is ambiguous. Germline V gene data show CDR1 as SNHLY and CDR2 as FYNNEI. This CDR3 comprises 13 residues. V was pared by 6 bases and J by 4 bases, with 12 bases between. In DNA, the CDR3 is TGTGCCAGCAGACGAGAGGGCAGCACTGAAGCTTTCTTT. Its protein is CASRREGSTEAFF.

This clone was counted between two and nine times. DNA of the CDR3: TGTGCCAGCAGCACCCGGGACAGGGCGGAGGAGACCCAGTACTTC. It yields the protein CASSTRDRAEETQYF. The chain is built from TRBV3-1 (or the pseudogene TRBV3-2) and TRBJ2-5, with TRBD1 identical over 9 bases. This CDR3 contains 15 residues. From germline, CDR1 is LGHDT and CDR2 YNNKEL (reference sequence). Trimming at V came to 5 bases and at J to 5 bases, leaving 9 bases not matched to a gene.

The table lists this clone with a few counts. J is TRBJ1-1 and V is TRBV6-5, with D unclear. The germline CDR1 and CDR2 sequences are MNHEY and SVGAGI. The CDR3 loop spans 15 amino acids. Trimming stripped 0 bases from V and 3 bases from J, with 11 bases between. The CDR3 sequence: CASSYSRYRDTEAFF. CDR3 nucleotides: TGTGCCAGCAGTTACTCCCGGTATCGGGACACTGAAGCTTTCTTT.

This clone was seen more than once but under ten times. This sequence joins TRBV25-1 and TRBJ2-7, with 7 positions matching TRBD1. The CDR3 length is 14 residues. CDR1 is MGHDK, CDR2 SYGVNS, per germline. V was clipped by 4 bases and J by 4 bases; unmatched bases: 7. The CDR3 DNA sequence: TGTGCCAGCAGTGGGGCAGGGGGTTTTTACGAGCAGTACTTC. Translated, it gives CASSGAGGFYEQYF.

The J gene is TRBJ1-4, the V gene TRBV30, with D hard to call. Germline CDR1 reads GTSNPN; CDR2 reads SVGIG (reference sequence). This CDR3 has 14 residues. The V gene lost 3 bases and the J gene lost 4 bases, with 12 bases spanning the gap. CDR3 in DNA: TGTGCCTGGAGGAGGGAATCCCTTAATGAAAAACTGTTTTTT. It encodes CAWRRESLNEKLFF.

The gene calls are TRBV18 and TRBJ2-7; D perhaps matches TRBD2 (6 bases). Germline V gives CDR1 KGHSH, CDR2 LQKENI. The V end lost 8 bases, the J end lost 3 bases, and 14 bases lay between the germline ends. This CDR3 spans 13 amino acids. Here the CDR3 DNA reads TGTGCCAGCGGGAACCTGGGGGGCTACGAGCAGTACTTC. Protein: CASGNLGGYEQYF.

The chain uses TRBV6-5 and TRBJ1-4; a weak D match, TRBD1 (5 bases). Germline V gives CDR1 MNHEY, CDR2 SVGAGI. Deletions cut 0 bases from V and 8 bases from J, with 16 bases between. CDR3 length: 16 residues. DNA of the CDR3: TGTGCCAGCAGTTACTCGACCGGGGGAGGTGGGGAAAAACTGTTTTTT. Protein: CASSYSTGGGGEKLFF.

This sequence joins TRBV10-3 and TRBJ1-2; 7 nucleotides align to TRBD1. Germline trimming cut 10 bases from V and 8 bases from J; bases unmatched to any gene: 13. The germline V gene encodes CDR1 ENHRY and CDR2 SYGVKD. The CDR3 runs 13 residues. The DNA of the CDR3 is TGTGCCACCTCCGTCCAGGGGGAGATGGGCTACACCTTC. Its protein is CATSVQGEMGYTF.

The rearrangement links TRBV7-9 to TRBJ1-5, with TRBD1 as a possible D gene (5 bases). The CDR3 runs 17 residues. Germline V gene data show CDR1 as SEHNR and CDR2 as FQNEAQ (reference sequence). V gave up 5 bases and J gave up 1 base, with 18 bases separating them. In DNA, the CDR3 is TGTGCCAGCAGCCCAGGATCAGGGCAAGGGAGCAATCAGCCCCAGCATTTT. Protein: CASSPGSGQGSNQPQHF. Full variable domain (remainder filled in from reference TRBV7-9 and TRBJ1-5): DTGVSQNPRHKITKRGQNVTFRCDPISEHNRLYWYRQTLGQGPEFLTYFQNEAQLEKSRLLSDRFSAERPKGSFSTLEIQRTEQGDSAMYLCASSPGSGQGSNQPQHFGDGTRLSIL.

This clone has at least ten counts. The chain carries TRBV19 and TRBJ1-1; tentatively, D is TRBD1 (5 bases). Germline CDR1 and CDR2: LNHDA and SQIVND (reference sequence). The CDR3 spans 13 residues. The V gene lost 5 bases and the J gene lost 1 base, with 8 bases spanning the gap. The chain's CDR3 is CASSSGRNTEAFF. CDR3 bases: TGTGCCAGTAGTTCAGGGCGGAACACTGAAGCTTTCTTT.

This clone was detected once. The chain links TRBV7-2 to TRBJ1-5; D is ambiguous. Trimming took off 3 bases at V and 7 bases at J, with 16 bases between the two ends. CDR1 is SGHTA, CDR2 FQGNSA, per germline. There are 15 residues in the CDR3. The DNA for the CDR3 is TGTGCCAGCAGCTTGGAGTTGGTACGAACCCAGCCCCAGCATTTT. As protein: CASSLELVRTQPQHF.

This clone was counted a single time. The rearrangement uses TRBV6-6 and TRBJ1-5; maybe TRBD1 (6 bases). The CDR3 has 15 amino acids. From germline, CDR1 is MNHNY and CDR2 SVGAGI (reference sequence). V was clipped by 8 bases and J by 5 bases, with 19 bases between them. The DNA for the CDR3 is TGTGCCAGCGAAAGGGGGGCAGGGAGGGATCAGCCCCAGCATTTT. It is translated as CASERGAGRDQPQHF.

The chain combines TRBV19 with TRBJ1-1, with a possible D match to TRBD1 (5 bases). Trimming took 7 bases from V and 4 from J, leaving 16 bases between them. The V gene's germline CDR1 is LNHDA and CDR2 SQIVND (reference sequence). The CDR3 has 14 residues. The CDR3, as DNA: TGTGCCAGTACCGAATGGGTGGGGGGCACTGAAGCTTTCTTT. Translation gives CASTEWVGGTEAFF.

This sequence joins TRBV9 and TRBJ2-3, with D unresolved. CDR1 SGDLS and CDR2 YYNGEE come from the germline V gene. This CDR3 region has 16 residues. The V gene lost 0 bases and the J gene lost 6 bases, with 17 bases spanning the gap. The chain's CDR3 is CASSVAGLVRSDTQYF. The CDR3, as DNA: TGTGCCAGCAGCGTAGCTGGTCTGGTGAGGTCTGATACGCAGTATTTT.

This sequence joins TRBV10-3 and TRBJ1-2; perhaps TRBD1 as D (6 bases). The CDR3 contains 11 residues. Between the trimmed V and J ends, which lost 10 bases and 4 bases, there was a span of 10 bases. The germline gives CDR1 ENHRY, CDR2 SYGVKD. The CDR3 nucleotides read TGTGCCACAAAGGACAGCTATGGCTACACCTTC. Translating it yields CATKDSYGYTF.

CDR3 residues: CASSISIYGYTF. CDR3 nucleotides: TGTGCCAGTAGTATAAGCATCTATGGCTACACCTTC. V usage is TRBV19 and J usage is TRBJ1-2; D is ambiguous. The CDR3 has 12 amino acids. V lost 2 bases, J lost 4 bases, and 5 bases lay in between. Germline V gene sequence: CDR1 LNHDA, CDR2 SQIVND (reference sequence).

The chain carries TRBV7-2 and TRBJ2-3; 8 bases line up with TRBD2. The CDR3 has 14 residues. The V segment lost 6 bases and the J segment 3 bases; nucleotides outside the gene matches: 5. CDR1 is SGHTA and CDR2 is FQGNSA in the germline V gene. Written as DNA, the CDR3 is TGTGCCAGCAGTAGCGGGGCATGGACAGATACGCAGTATTTT. It specifies CASSSGAWTDTQYF.

V and J are TRBV6-2 or TRBV6-3 and TRBJ2-5; 10 bases agree with TRBD2. The junction had 8 bases not matched to a gene; V was cut back by 2 bases and J by 5 bases. The CDR3 is 16 amino acids. Per the germline V gene, CDR1 is MNHEY and CDR2 is SVGEGT. CDR3: CASSYETSGLRETQYF. In nucleotides, the CDR3 is TGTGCCAGCAGTTACGAGACTAGCGGGCTTCGGGAGACCCAGTACTTC.

This clone has just one count. The V call is TRBV29-1, the J call TRBJ2-7; 9 nucleotides line up with TRBD1. The CDR3 is 14 amino acids. The V gene end was trimmed by 3 bases and the J gene end by 9 bases; junction bases not matched to a gene: 12. CDR1 and CDR2 (germline): SQVTM, ANQGSEA. In DNA, the CDR3 is TGCAGCGTTGAGGGGGGACAGGGCCCTGGAGGGCAGTACTTC. It specifies CSVEGGQGPGGQYF.

This clone came up a few times. The V gene is TRBV3-1 (or the pseudogene TRBV3-2), the J gene TRBJ2-7; tentative D call: TRBD1 (6 bases). The CDR3 runs to 13 residues. Trimming took 7 bases from V and 1 from J, leaving 11 bases between them. Germline values: CDR1 LGHDT, CDR2 YNNKEL (reference sequence). DNA of the CDR3: TGTGCCAGCACCAGGACAGATTCCTACGAGCAGTACTTC. Its protein product is CASTRTDSYEQYF.

This clone was observed many times. This chain links TRBV5-4 with TRBJ1-5; no reliable D call. V shed 4 bases and J shed 2 bases, with 16 bases lying between them. The CDR3 is 16 amino acids. Germline CDR1 and CDR2: SGHNT and YYREEE (reference sequence). The CDR3 sequence: CASSPFGVGGNQPQHF. The CDR3, as DNA: TGTGCCAGCAGCCCCTTCGGGGTGGGCGGCAATCAGCCCCAGCATTTT.

The chain has TRBV5-6 and TRBJ1-1; the D gene is possibly TRBD1 (6 bases). V lost 1 base and J 7 bases, leaving 11 bases between the germline ends. CDR1 and CDR2 (germline): SGHDT, YYEEEE. CDR3 length: 13 residues. The CDR3 here is CASSLYRVGEAFF. The CDR3 DNA follows: TGTGCCAGCAGCTTGTACAGGGTGGGTGAAGCTTTCTTT.

DNA for the CDR3: TGTGCCAGCAGAGGACAGGGCTACACCTTC. It codes for CASRGQGYTF. The chain combines TRBV2 with TRBJ1-2, with D perhaps matching TRBD1 (6 bases). V dropped 6 bases and J dropped 8 bases, with 7 bases sitting between them. The CDR3 loop spans 10 amino acids. Per germline, CDR1 SNHLY and CDR2 FYNNEI.